This TCR beta chain was captured by sequencing in a study of human T cells and chemical hapten exposure. Across the whole study: Per-sample variation in TCR yield stemmed mainly from small pooled library volume differences.

Trimming shortened V by 4 bases and J by 0 bases, and 7 bases separated the two germline ends. The germline V gene encodes CDR1 SGHNT and CDR2 YYREEE (reference sequence). CDR3 size: 13 residues. The library tagged each cDNA molecule with unique molecular identifiers. TCRdb re-analysed the RACE reads in MiXCR, keeping a single row per CDR3 protein. The sample carries roughly 90,000 distinct CDR3 sequences, roughly 8.8% recorded once. This clonotype has more than one count but fewer than ten. Specified time point: pre-sensitization, week 0. Specified treatment: therapeutic diphenylcyclopropenone sensitization with weekly scalp DPC. Participating donors were patients with alopecia, aged 18 to 70 years, considered appropriate candidates for DPC.

The chain couples TRBV5-4 to TRBJ1-1; D is uncertain. The sample was whole blood, taken in connection with sensitization to the hapten diphenylcyclopropenone (DPC). This receptor was obtained from a woman between 40 and 55 years old with alopecia areata. Some clones in this sample may be carry-over from other donors' samples. As DNA, the CDR3 is TGTGCCAGCAGCAATAACATGAACACTGAAGCTTTCTTT. Protein product: CASSNNMNTEAFF. Full variable domain (missing parts from reference TRBV5-4 and TRBJ1-1): ETGVTQSPTHLIKTRGQQVTLRCSSQSGHNTVSWYQQALGQGPQFIFQYYREEENGRGNFPPRFSGLQFPNYSSELNVNALELDDSALYLCASSNNMNTEAFFGQGTRLTVV.